This entry lists 19 T cell receptor beta chains sequenced from one sample in a study of blood T cell repertoires in COVID-19. Repertoires were generated with immunoSEQ multiplex PCR, while TCRdb's copy carries only in-frame clones and drops some. The table includes about 160,000 clones, roughly 91% detected once. Sequenced material: peripheral blood. The source is a woman aged 50 to 65 with acute or convalescent COVID-19.

The rearrangement joins TRBV24-1 to TRBJ1-1, with 9 bases matching TRBD1. V shed 6 bases, J shed 2 bases, and the junction held 6 bases outside the gene matches. The CDR3 extends over 15 amino acids. Per germline, CDR1 KGHDR and CDR2 SFDVKD. This CDR3 is CATSYSGQGNTEAFF. The CDR3 DNA is TGTGCCACCAGTTACTCGGGACAGGGTAACACTGAAGCTTTCTTT.

J is TRBJ2-5 and V is TRBV9; no clear D. The V gene lost 2 bases and the J gene lost 1 base, with 12 bases spanning the gap. The CDR3 runs to 15 residues. Germline V gene data show CDR1 as SGDLS and CDR2 as YYNGEE. The DNA for the CDR3 is TGTGCCAGCAGCGTCTCATCCGGGTCCCAAGAGACCCAGTACTTC. Protein: CASSVSSGSQETQYF.

The V call is TRBV19, the J call TRBJ2-1, with 7 bases that match TRBD2. V dropped 4 bases and J dropped 6; count of bases not matched to a gene: 6. The CDR3 spans 14 residues. The germline CDR1 and CDR2 sequences are LNHDA and SQIVND (reference sequence). The CDR3 loop reads CASSTAGVINEQFF. CDR3 DNA sequence: TGTGCCAGTAGTACGGCGGGAGTGATCAATGAGCAGTTCTTC.

The CDR3 loop reads CASSFRQGGEAFF. The CDR3 nucleotides read TGTGCCAGCAGCTTCCGACAGGGGGGGGAAGCTTTCTTT. The chain uses TRBV7-2 and TRBJ1-1; 9 bases match TRBD1. V shed 3 bases and J 8 bases; nucleotides not matched to a gene: 4. The CDR3 is 13 residues long. CDR1 SGHTA and CDR2 FQGNSA come from the germline V gene.

This chain uses TRBV24-1 with TRBJ1-2; 10 bases match TRBD1. The CDR3 has 17 amino acids. V lost 0 bases and J lost 5; bases outside the gene matches: 8. The germline gives CDR1 KGHDR, CDR2 SFDVKD. CDR3 sequence (DNA): TGTGCCACCAGTGATTTGGTTCGGACAGGGGGGGGTTATGGCTACACCTTC. Translating gives CATSDLVRTGGGYGYTF.

The chain combines TRBV6-5 with TRBJ1-6; maybe TRBD1 (5 bases). The germline V and J ends were trimmed by 4 bases and 4 bases, with 8 bases remaining between them. Germline lookup yields CDR1 MNHEY and CDR2 SVGAGI. The CDR3 spans 14 residues. CDR3 protein: CASSSQGYNSPLHF. The CDR3 DNA follows: TGTGCCAGCAGTTCTCAGGGTTATAATTCACCCCTCCACTTT.

CDR3 coding DNA: TGTGCCAGCAGCCCTGCGGGGACTCCCTCTTACGAGCAGTACTTC. Translating gives CASSPAGTPSYEQYF. The chain employs TRBV5-4 and TRBJ2-7, with a weak D call TRBD2 (6 bases). Trimming pared 4 bases from V and 4 bases from J, leaving 18 bases between. Germline CDR1 is SGHNT and CDR2 is YYREEE (reference sequence). This CDR3 comprises 15 residues.

The genes are TRBV7-3 and TRBJ2-2; 7 bases align to TRBD2. Per germline, CDR1 SGHTA and CDR2 FQGTGA. This CDR3 is built from 18 residues. J was trimmed by 4 bases and V by 5 bases; bases with no gene match: 16. This CDR3 reads CASSPQRAREAGTGELFF. For the CDR3, the DNA is TGTGCCAGCAGCCCCCAAAGGGCACGGGAGGCGGGCACCGGGGAGCTGTTTTTT.

In nucleotides, the CDR3 is TGTGCCAGCAGTTTAGAGGGGTCAGGCGGCTACACCTTC. Protein product: CASSLEGSGGYTF. The V call is TRBV12-3 or TRBV12-4, the J call TRBJ1-2; D perhaps matches TRBD1 (5 bases). V was pared by 1 base and J by 8 bases, with 11 bases between. The CDR3 contains 13 residues.

This chain uses TRBV2 with TRBJ2-2; D is ambiguous. The length of the CDR3 is 14 residues. V was clipped by 7 bases and J by 4 bases, with 13 bases between them. The germline V gene has CDR1 SNHLY and CDR2 FYNNEI. Written as DNA, the CDR3 is TGTGCCAGCATCGGTCGAAGTGGCACCGGGGAGCTGTTTTTT. As protein: CASIGRSGTGELFF.

J is TRBJ1-1 and V is TRBV30; D ambiguous. The V end was cut by 2 bases, the J end by 1 base, with 5 bases between. Germline-derived CDR1 and CDR2 are GTSNPN and SVGIG (reference sequence). The CDR3 extends over 12 amino acids. In nucleotides, the CDR3 is TGTGCCTGGAGTCTGGCGAACACTGAAGCTTTCTTT. Translating it yields CAWSLANTEAFF. Full variable domain (missing parts from reference TRBV30 and TRBJ1-1): SQTIHQWPATLVQPVGSPLSLECTVEGTSNPNLYWYRQAAGRGLQLLFYSVGIGQISSEVPQNLSASRPQDRQFILSSKKLLLSDSGFYLCAWSLANTEAFFGQGTRLTVV.

The chain links TRBV28 to TRBJ2-1; weak D call: TRBD2 (7 bases). The germline V and J ends were trimmed by 3 bases and 12 bases, with 12 bases remaining between them. There are 12 residues in the CDR3. Germline V gives CDR1 MDHEN, CDR2 SYDVKM. The CDR3 spells CASSLARGGQFF. CDR3 DNA sequence: TGTGCCAGCAGTTTGGCGAGGGGGGGGCAGTTCTTC.

This chain joins TRBV9 and TRBJ2-5; D not certain. The germline V gene has CDR1 SGDLS and CDR2 YYNGEE. V was cut by 0 bases and J by 4 bases, with 7 bases left in between. The CDR3 is 13 amino acids. The CDR3 sequence is CASSVDPRETQYF. Written as DNA, the CDR3 is TGTGCCAGCAGCGTAGATCCCAGAGAGACCCAGTACTTC. Full variable domain (remainder filled in from reference TRBV9 and TRBJ2-5): DSGVTQTPKHLITATGQRVTLRCSPRSGDLSVYWYQQSLDQGLQFLIQYYNGEERAKGNILERFSAQQFPDLHSELNLSSLELGDSALYFCASSVDPRETQYFGPGTRLLVL.

The V call is TRBV2, the J call TRBJ2-4; D gene uncertain. Germline V CDR1 and CDR2: SNHLY, FYNNEI. There are 14 residues in the CDR3. Deletions cut 6 bases from V and 0 bases from J, with 9 bases between. This chain's CDR3 is CASSDYLAKNIQYF. The CDR3 DNA follows: TGTGCCAGCAGCGATTACTTAGCCAAAAACATTCAGTACTTC.

V is TRBV6-6 and J is TRBJ2-1; D is ambiguous. The V gene's germline CDR1 is MNHNY and CDR2 SVGAGI (reference sequence). The CDR3 length is 13 residues. V lost 8 bases and J lost 5, with 13 bases in between. The CDR3 DNA sequence: TGTGCCAGCGGGTCCAGCGCGCACAATGAGCAGTTCTTC. Translated, it gives CASGSSAHNEQFF.

CDR3 sequence (DNA): TGTGCCAGCAATCCCCAGGGTTGGACCGGGGAGCTGTTTTTT. Amino acids: CASNPQGWTGELFF. The chain links TRBV2 to TRBJ2-2; TRBD1 might be the D (5 bases). There are 14 residues in the CDR3. The V end lost 7 bases, the J end lost 5 bases, and 14 bases lay between the germline ends. Germline V gene sequence: CDR1 SNHLY, CDR2 FYNNEI.

The rearrangement joins TRBV5-1 to TRBJ1-4, with TRBD1 matching over 8 bases. The CDR3 runs 14 residues. V lost 4 bases, J lost 3 bases, and 2 bases stayed unmatched. Per the germline V gene, CDR1 is SGHRS and CDR2 is YFSETQ. CDR3 in amino acids: CASSPDRANEKLFF. CDR3 in DNA: TGCGCCAGCAGCCCGGACAGGGCTAATGAAAAACTGTTTTTT.

The rearrangement uses TRBV19 and TRBJ1-4; no firm D call. V lost 7 bases and J 0 bases, leaving 9 bases between the germline ends. The CDR3 contains 14 residues. The germline V gene encodes CDR1 LNHDA and CDR2 SQIVND (reference sequence). The CDR3 nucleotides are TGTGCCAGTACTAGACGCTCAACTAATGAAAAACTGTTTTTT. It is translated as CASTRRSTNEKLFF. The full variable domain, its missing parts supplied by reference TRBV19 and TRBJ1-4, is DGGITQSPKYLFRKEGQNVTLSCEQNLNHDAMYWYRQDPGQGLRLIYYSQIVNDFQKGDIAEGYSVSREKKESFPLTVTSAQKNPTAFYLCASTRRSTNEKLFFGSGTQLSVL.

The V call is TRBV30, the J call TRBJ1-1; D not resolved. Germline values: CDR1 GTSNPN, CDR2 SVGIG (reference sequence). V was cut by 5 bases and J by 0 bases, with 10 bases left in between. This CDR3 region has 13 residues. CDR3 sequence: CAWGVRLNTEAFF. The CDR3 nucleotides read TGTGCCTGGGGAGTTCGTCTGAACACTGAAGCTTTCTTT.